One and the same sample provided the 32 T cell receptor beta chains below, sequenced in a study of tumor-infiltrating lymphocytes in primary liver carcinoma. Making TCR beta cDNA involved approximately 520 ng total RNA and a constant-region primer. Libraries covering TCR beta were generated through three nested multiplex PCR rounds (using a slightly modified ARM-PCR). Use of TRBV1-TRBV30 forward primers with a C-beta reverse primer characterized the first two PCR rounds, which lasted 10 cycles each. One entry per CDR3 protein, called by TCRdb with MiXCR from the multiplex PCR reads. The repertoire has under 200,000 distinct CDR3 sequences, approximately 65% of them found once; the top ten carry under 7.5%. Germline DNA was also extracted, with blood RNA taken from unsorted whole blood. Sequenced material: peripheral blood. These receptors all come from a woman aged 55-75 years with primary liver carcinoma and hepatitis B virus infection.

The chain carries TRBV11-2 and TRBJ1-5; possibly TRBD1 for D (5 bases). Looked up from germline, CDR1 is SGHAT and CDR2 is FQNNGV. This CDR3 has 14 residues. The V and J ends lost 5 bases and 5 bases respectively, with 13 bases between them. This chain's CDR3 is CASSASGGDQPQHF. As DNA, the CDR3 is TGTGCCAGCAGCGCCTCCGGGGGAGATCAGCCCCAGCATTTT.

The rearrangement uses TRBV4-2 and TRBJ2-7; 9 bases are a match to TRBD2. The CDR3 extends over 18 amino acids. V gave up 4 bases and J gave up 2 bases; unmatched junction bases: 15. From germline, CDR1 is LGHNA and CDR2 YNFKEQ. The CDR3, as DNA: TGTGCCAGCAGCCGGATCCTGCAGGAGACTAGCGGACCCTACGAGCAGTACTTC. Its translation is CASSRILQETSGPYEQYF.

To note about this clonotype: One end of the junction is discordant with germline, which a read error may explain. The CDR3 is CASSLDARGYGYTF. CDR3 DNA sequence: TGTGCTAGCAGCTTAGACGCCAGGGGCTATGGCTACACCTTC. This chain links TRBV11-3 with TRBJ1-2, with D possibly being TRBD1 (6 bases). Per the germline V gene, CDR1 is SGHNT and CDR2 is YENEEA. This CDR3 is 14 amino acids long.

Comment on this clonotype: One end of the junction is discordant with germline, which a read error may explain. The chain couples TRBV6-2 or TRBV6-3 to TRBJ2-3; no reliable D call. CDR1 and CDR2 (germline): MNHEY, SVGEGT. This CDR3 spans 15 amino acids. CDR3 coding DNA: TGTGCCAGCAGTCGCCGGAGTAGTGGCACAGATACGCAGTGTTTT. As protein: CASSRRSSGTDTQCF.

This chain connects TRBV7-8 to TRBJ2-7, with 12 positions matching TRBD2. J lost 5 bases, V lost 5 bases, and 4 bases had no gene match. The CDR3 covers 14 residues. Germline V gene lookup returns CDR1 SGHVS and CDR2 FQNEAQ. The CDR3, as DNA: TGTGCCAGCAGCCAACTAGCGGGAGGCCACGAGCAGTACTTC. This gives the protein CASSQLAGGHEQYF. Filled out from reference TRBV7-8 and TRBJ2-7, the complete variable domain reads GAGVSQSPRYKVAKRGQDVALRCDPISGHVSLFWYQQALGQGPEFLTYFQNEAQLDKSGLPSDRFFAERPEGSVSTLKIQRTQQEDSAVYLCASSQLAGGHEQYFGPGTRLTVT.

Notes on this clonotype: This sequence may be a read error, since a much larger clone differs from it by one base. This chain joins TRBV6-5 and TRBJ1-3; 7 nucleotides line up with TRBD1. CDR3 size: 14 residues. Germline V lookup: CDR1 MNHEY, CDR2 SVGAGI. In DNA, the CDR3 is TGTGCCAGCAGCCGGGGACAGACTGGAAACACCGTATATTTT. Amino acid sequence: CASSRGQTGNTVYF.

Remarks on this clonotype: A much larger clone sits a single nucleotide away, making a read error possible. This sequence joins TRBV6-5 and TRBJ1-6; TRBD1 matches at 8 bases. In germline, CDR1 is MNHEY, CDR2 SVGAGI. After removal of 0 bases from V and 6 bases from J, the junction contained 4 bases not matched to a gene. The CDR3 runs to 16 residues. CDR3: CASSYSGQEGNSPLHF. The CDR3 nucleotides read TGTGCCAGCAGTTACTCGGGACAGGAAGGTAATTCACCCCTCCACTTT.

This clonotype turned up a few times. The V gene is TRBV28, the J gene TRBJ1-2, with TRBD1 matching over 10 bases. Germline V gene lookup returns CDR1 MDHEN and CDR2 SYDVKM. CDR3 length equals 14 residues. The ends lost 4 bases at V and 12 bases at J; junction bases unmatched: 11. The CDR3 is CASSSPGQGRVDTF. The CDR3 DNA follows: TGTGCCAGCAGTTCCCCGGGACAGGGGAGGGTGGACACCTTC.

Concerning this clonotype: A read error is possible here, since a much larger clone lies one base away. This sequence joins TRBV29-1 and TRBJ1-1; weak D call: TRBD1 (5 bases). Germline V CDR1 and CDR2: SQVTM, ANQGSEA. This CDR3 contains 15 residues. V shed 6 bases and J shed 2 bases, with 19 bases lying between them. The CDR3 spells CSVQSAGTYNTEAFF. In nucleotides, the CDR3 is TGCAGCGTCCAATCCGCCGGGACGTACAACACTGAAGCTTTCTTT. Complete variable domain (other parts from reference TRBV29-1 and TRBJ1-1): SAVISQKPSRDICQRGTSLTIQCQVDSQVTMMFWYRQQPGQSLTLIATANQGSEATYESGFVIDKFPISRPNLTFSTLTVSNMSPEDSSIYLCSVQSAGTYNTEAFFGQGTRLTVV.

On this clonotype itself: One end of the junction varies from germline; a read error may be responsible. The rearrangement joins TRBV11-2 to TRBJ2-7, with D perhaps TRBD1 or TRBD2 (6 bases each). The CDR3 contains 16 residues. Germline V gene sequence: CDR1 SGHAT, CDR2 FQNNGV. CDR3 bases: TGTGCCAGCAGCTTAGCTTCGGGGGCAGGAGACTACGAACAGTACTTC. Translation: CASSLASGAGDYEQYF.

Details on this clonotype: A read error may be the cause here, since a much bigger clone is one base away. This chain joins TRBV10-2 and TRBJ1-1, with 9 bases aligning to TRBD1. The V gene's germline CDR1 is WSHSY and CDR2 SAAADI. This CDR3 has 14 amino acids. CDR3 protein: CASKEDRGNTETFF. As DNA, the CDR3 is TGCGCCAGCAAGGAGGACAGGGGAAACACTGAAACTTTCTTT.

Only a few counts were recorded for this clonotype. A read error may be the cause here, since a much bigger clone is one base away. The rearrangement joins TRBV11-2 to TRBJ2-1, with D possibly TRBD2 on 6 matching bases. CDR1 is SGHAT and CDR2 is FQNNGV in the germline V gene. The CDR3 consists of 15 residues. Here the CDR3 DNA reads TGTGCCAGCAGCTTAGCGGGGGTCCCCTACAATGAGCAGTCCTTC. This sequence encodes CASSLAGVPYNEQSF. Complete variable domain (other parts from reference TRBV11-2 and TRBJ2-1): EAGVAQSPRYKIIEKRQSVAFWCNPISGHATLYWYQQILGQGPKLLIQFQNNGVVDDSQLPKDRFSAERLKGVDSTLKIQPAKLEDSAVYLCASSLAGVPYNEQSFGPGTRLTVL.

This clonotype has just one count. The chain links TRBV6-1 to TRBJ2-7, with a possible D match to TRBD2 (7 bases). The CDR3 runs 14 residues. Germline V lookup: CDR1 MNHNS, CDR2 SASEGT. CDR3 in amino acids: CAAVWRGGVYEQYF. In nucleotides, the CDR3 is TGTGCAGCAGTGTGGAGGGGGGGGGTCTACGAGCAGTACTTC.

A remark on this clonotype: A much larger clone sits a single nucleotide away, making a read error possible. The gene calls are TRBV12-3 or TRBV12-4 and TRBJ2-1; either TRBD1 or TRBD2 may fit D (5 bases each). This CDR3 contains 12 residues. V lost 3 bases and J lost 9, with 9 bases in between. The DNA of the CDR3 is TGTGCCAGCAGTTTCCGTGGGGGTGAGCAGTTCTTC. It translates to CASSFRGGEQFF.

A note on this clonotype: The CDR3 carries no conserved terminal phenylalanine or tryptophan, so it likely arises from a read error. The chain is built from TRBV11-2 and TRBJ2-1; TRBD2 aligns across 7 bases. The CDR3 is made up of 15 amino acids. CDR1 SGHAT and CDR2 FQNNGV come from the germline V gene. The CDR3, as DNA: TGTGTCAGCAGCTTAGGAGGCGGGAGACTTGGTGAGCAGTTCCTC. Translation: CVSSLGGGRLGEQFL.

This chain joins TRBV11-2 and TRBJ2-7; D not certain. V lost 4 bases and J lost 12, with 10 bases in between. CDR1 and CDR2 from the germline V gene are SGHAT and FQNNGV. There are 10 residues in the CDR3. In DNA, the CDR3 is TGTGCCAGCAGCTACAACGAACTGTACTTC. This gives the protein CASSYNELYF.

The V call is TRBV28, the J call TRBJ2-7; 9 bases align to TRBD1. Germline loops: CDR1 MDHEN, CDR2 SYDVKM. Trimming cost V 6 bases and J 2 bases; bases outside gene matches: 14. This CDR3 comprises 17 residues. CDR3 protein: CASSRTPGTGPPYEQYF. CDR3 nucleotides: TGTGCCAGCAGCCGAACCCCCGGGACAGGGCCCCCCTACGAGCAGTACTTC.

The sample holds many counts of this clonotype. Germline is not matched at one junction end, which may reflect a read error. The genes are TRBV29-1 and TRBJ1-2; possibly TRBD1 for D (5 bases). The CDR3 has 12 amino acids. Germline V lookup: CDR1 SQVTM, CDR2 ANQGSEA. The CDR3 reads CSVEMIGDRRLF. CDR3 nucleotide sequence: TGCAGCGTTGAAATGATAGGGGACCGGCGTCTATTC.

About this clonotype: The junction does not match germline at one end; this may be a read error. The chain is built from TRBV29-1 and TRBJ2-7; D perhaps matches TRBD1 (6 bases). In germline, CDR1 is SQVTM, CDR2 ANQGSEA. CDR3 length: 12 amino acids. Here the CDR3 reads CSIDQGYNEQYF. In DNA form, the CDR3 reads TGTAGCATTGATCAGGGGTACAACGAGCAGTACTTC.

This clonotype was picked up many times. CDR3 sequence (DNA): TGTGCCAGCAGCTATATGAAGAATCAGCCCCAGCATTTT. Its protein product is CASSYMKNQPQHF. This chain links TRBV5-6 with TRBJ1-5, with D uncertain. The CDR3 runs to 13 residues. Between the trimmed V and J ends, which lost 3 bases and 4 bases, there was a span of 8 bases. Looked up from germline, CDR1 is SGHDT and CDR2 is YYEEEE.

This clonotype was seen a single time. A much more abundant neighbour one base away suggests this may be a read error. V gene TRBV4-1 combines with J gene TRBJ2-3; D possibly corresponds to TRBD1 (6 bases). Germline CDR1 and CDR2: MGHRA and YSYEKL. Trimming took 1 base from V and 1 from J, leaving 15 bases between them. This CDR3 region has 17 residues. The CDR3 bases are TGCGCCAGCAGCCAAGCCTCTCACAGGGAACGCACAGATACGCAGTATTTT. Translating gives CASSQASHRERTDTQYF.

With regard to this clonotype: A read error may explain this, as a much larger clone is one base away. V and J are TRBV7-8 and TRBJ2-1, with TRBD2 matching 14 bases. CDR1 SGHVS and CDR2 FQNEAQ come from the germline V gene. The CDR3 contains 14 residues. This CDR3 reads CTSTWTSGRNEQFF. For the CDR3, the DNA is TGTACCAGCACCTGGACTAGCGGGAGGAATGAGCAGTTCTTC.

This chain links TRBV11-2 with TRBJ2-3, with 7 bases identical to TRBD2. V was clipped by 5 bases and J by 5 bases; unmatched bases: 22. Germline V CDR1 and CDR2: SGHAT, FQNNGV. The CDR3 is made up of 19 amino acids. CDR3 sequence reads: CASSPTLGAGSLKIDTQYF. In DNA form, the CDR3 reads TGTGCCAGCAGCCCCACGCTGGGAGCGGGGTCCCTCAAAATAGATACGCAGTATTTT. Full variable domain (remainder filled in from reference TRBV11-2 and TRBJ2-3): EAGVAQSPRYKIIEKRQSVAFWCNPISGHATLYWYQQILGQGPKLLIQFQNNGVVDDSQLPKDRFSAERLKGVDSTLKIQPAKLEDSAVYLCASSPTLGAGSLKIDTQYFGPGTRLTVL.

This clonotype came up many times. V usage is TRBV29-1 and J usage is TRBJ1-4; D is uncertain. Trimming took off 4 bases at V and 0 bases at J, with 15 bases between the two ends. Germline V gives CDR1 SQVTM, CDR2 ANQGSEA. The CDR3 covers 16 residues. CDR3 coding DNA: TGCAGCGTTGTGGCAGGACGAATGGCAACTAATGAAAAACTGTTTTTT. It is translated as CSVVAGRMATNEKLFF.

For this clonotype: The junction and the germline gene differ at one end; a read error may be behind it. V is TRBV11-2 and J is TRBJ2-1; 7 bases align to TRBD1. Germline CDR1 is SGHAT and CDR2 is FQNNGV. The CDR3 length is 13 residues. The CDR3 sequence: CAGSSDRHNKQFF. DNA for the CDR3: TGTGCCGGCAGCTCGGACAGGCACAATAAGCAGTTCTTC.

In this sample, this clonotype turned up many times. V usage is TRBV4-1 and J usage is TRBJ2-7; possibly TRBD1 for D (7 bases). The V end was cut by 4 bases, the J end by 2 bases, with 12 bases between. Per germline, CDR1 MGHRA and CDR2 YSYEKL. This CDR3 region has 14 residues. The DNA of the CDR3 is TGCGCCAGCAGCCGGCGGGACAGAACCTACGAGCAGTACTTC. The encoded protein is CASSRRDRTYEQYF.

The rearrangement joins TRBV28 to TRBJ2-7; unclear D gene. V was clipped by 6 bases and J by 3 bases, with 12 bases between them. Per germline, CDR1 MDHEN and CDR2 SYDVKM. The CDR3 has 13 amino acids. The CDR3 region has the DNA TGTGCCAGCAGATACTCGCTGCGCTACGAGCAGTACTTC. It encodes CASRYSLRYEQYF.

Only a few counts were recorded for this clonotype. This chain connects TRBV20-1 to TRBJ2-1; TRBD2 matches 8 bases. This CDR3 comprises 13 residues. Unmatched junction bases numbered 6, after V lost 2 bases and J lost 9 bases. CDR1 is DFQATT and CDR2 is SNEGSKA in the germline V gene (reference sequence). The CDR3 coding sequence is TGCAGTGCTAGAACTAGCGGAGGGGGTGAGCAGTTCTTC. Protein sequence: CSARTSGGGEQFF.

Comments on this clonotype: One end of the junction is discordant with germline, which a read error may explain. This chain links TRBV28 with TRBJ2-6; a possible D gene is TRBD2 (6 bases). CDR1 MDHEN and CDR2 SYDVKM come from the germline V gene. This CDR3 has 16 residues. The CDR3 sequence is CAISEGKRAGANVLTF. CDR3 sequence (DNA): TGTGCCATCAGTGAGGGGAAGCGGGCTGGGGCCAACGTCCTGACTTTC.

Concerning this clonotype: It is likely a read error, because the conserved phenylalanine at the end of the CDR3 is missing. The genes are TRBV29-1 and TRBJ2-3; D possibly corresponds to TRBD1 (5 bases). In germline, CDR1 is SQVTM, CDR2 ANQGSEA. The CDR3 is 12 amino acids. Trimming cost V 7 bases and J 7 bases, with 15 bases left between them. The CDR3 nucleotides read TGCAGCGCCTCTGGGCAGGGAAATACGCAGTATTCT. It is translated as CSASGQGNTQYS.

The table lists this clonotype with many counts. This chain joins TRBV6-6 and TRBJ2-1; perhaps TRBD1 as D (6 bases). The ends were cut back, 5 bases at V and 4 bases at J, with 12 bases in the middle. The CDR3 runs to 14 residues. Looked up from germline, CDR1 is MNHNY and CDR2 is SVGAGI (reference sequence). CDR3: CASSTRGQYNEQFF. The CDR3 bases are TGTGCCAGCAGTACCCGTGGACAGTACAATGAGCAGTTCTTC.

Concerning this clonotype: This may arise from a read error, as a much more abundant clone is one base away. The chain combines TRBV5-5 with TRBJ2-5; 11 bases align to TRBD2. The CDR3 has 18 amino acids. Looked up from germline, CDR1 is SGHKS and CDR2 is YYEKEE (reference sequence). CDR3 sequence: CPSSLFGTSGLGGETQYF. The CDR3 DNA sequence: TGTCCCAGCAGCTTGTTTGGGACTAGCGGTTTAGGGGGGGAGACCCAGTACTTC. The whole variable domain, filled in from reference TRBV5-5 and TRBJ2-5, reads DAGVTQSPTHLIKTRGQQVTLRCSPISGHKSVSWYQQVLGQGPQFIFQYYEKEERGRGNFPDRFSARQFPNYSSELNVNALLLGDSALYLCPSSLFGTSGLGGETQYFGPGTRLLVL.